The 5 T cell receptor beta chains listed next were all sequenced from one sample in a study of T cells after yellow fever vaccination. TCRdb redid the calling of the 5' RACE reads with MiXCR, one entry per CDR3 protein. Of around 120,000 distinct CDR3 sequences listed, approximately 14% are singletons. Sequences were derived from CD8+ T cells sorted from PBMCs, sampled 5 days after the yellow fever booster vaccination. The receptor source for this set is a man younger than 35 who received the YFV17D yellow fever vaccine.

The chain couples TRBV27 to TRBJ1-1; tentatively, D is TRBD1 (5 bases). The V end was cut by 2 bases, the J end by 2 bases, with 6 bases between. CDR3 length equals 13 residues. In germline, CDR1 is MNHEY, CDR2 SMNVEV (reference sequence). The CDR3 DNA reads TGTGCCAGCAGTTTACAGGGAAACACTGAAGCTTTCTTT. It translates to CASSLQGNTEAFF.

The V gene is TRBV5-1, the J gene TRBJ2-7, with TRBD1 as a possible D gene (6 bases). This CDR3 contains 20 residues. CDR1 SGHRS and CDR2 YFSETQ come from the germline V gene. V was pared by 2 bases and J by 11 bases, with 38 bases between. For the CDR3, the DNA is TGCGCCAGCAGCTTATCGCCCCATCCTCGTGAGGGGGTCCCCCCAGTCGTTGAGTACTTC. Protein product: CASSLSPHPREGVPPVVEYF.

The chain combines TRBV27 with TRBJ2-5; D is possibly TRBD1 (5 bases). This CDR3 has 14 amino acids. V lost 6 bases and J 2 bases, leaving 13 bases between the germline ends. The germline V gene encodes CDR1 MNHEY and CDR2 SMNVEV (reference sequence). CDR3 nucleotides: TGTGCCAGCAGCCCAGGGTTCGGTCAAGAGACCCAGTACTTC. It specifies CASSPGFGQETQYF.

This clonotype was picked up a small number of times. CDR3 DNA: TGCGCCAGCAGTCAAAAAAACCACCGGGACAGGGGTTTCCACGAGCAGTACTTC. Protein sequence: CASSQKNHRDRGFHEQYF. The V call is TRBV23-1, the J call TRBJ2-7; 10 bases are a match to TRBD1. TRBV23-1 is classed as an ORF, of uncertain function. This CDR3 is built from 18 residues. V shed 2 bases, J shed 5 bases, and the junction held 15 bases outside the gene matches.

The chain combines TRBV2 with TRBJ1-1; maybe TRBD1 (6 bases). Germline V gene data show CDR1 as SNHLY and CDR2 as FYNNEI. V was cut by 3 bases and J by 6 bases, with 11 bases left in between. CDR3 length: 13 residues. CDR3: CASSEGGIAEAFF. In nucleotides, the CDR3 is TGTGCCAGCAGTGAGGGGGGCATCGCTGAAGCTTTCTTT.